The rows below give T cell receptor beta chains drawn from one sample of a study of T cell repertoires in ileal Crohn's disease. Using immunoSEQ multiplex PCR, the repertoire was profiled, and TCRdb retains in-frame clones only, with some absent. The sample records 14,000 or so clones, 78% being singletons. The material sequenced was ileal tissue. The receptors originated from an adult with Crohn's disease. The CDR3 runs from the conserved cysteine through the conserved F or W. A D gene is named only where the DNA matches it firmly. Size tells how often a clone was seen (once, few, many) or the class of an expanded clone, and some rows leave it out.

.,TRBV5-4,.,TRBJ2-1,CASNGRAGTSYNEQFF,TGTGCCAGCAATGGAAGGGCGGGGACCTCCTACAATGAGCAGTTCTTC
.,TRBV27,.,TRBJ1-5,CASSLGGRGQPQHF,TGTGCCAGCAGTTTAGGAGGGCGTGGTCAGCCCCAGCATTTT
.,TRBV7-8,.,TRBJ2-3,CASSLQRTGTDTQYF,TGTGCCAGCAGCTTACAAAGAACCGGGACAGATACGCAGTATTTT
.,TRBV4-2,TRBD1,TRBJ2-3,CASSQTTGGQGTDTQYF,TGTGCCAGCAGCCAGACCACAGGGGGCCAGGGCACAGATACGCAGTATTTT
medium-sized,TRBV18,TRBD1,TRBJ2-3,CASSKRTGGLTDTQYF,TGTGCCAGCTCAAAACGGACAGGGGGACTCACAGATACGCAGTATTTT
few,TRBV4-1,TRBD1,TRBJ2-1,CASSQYRGNEQFF,TGCGCCAGCAGCCAGTACAGGGGGAATGAGCAGTTCTTC
.,TRBV28,TRBD1,TRBJ1-6,CATGQGASRLHF,TGTGCCACCGGACAGGGGGCTAGCCGCCTCCACTTT
.,TRBV6-6,TRBD2,TRBJ2-1,CASSYALRGGDNEQFF,TGTGCCAGCAGTTACGCCCTCCGGGGGGGAGACAATGAGCAGTTCTTC
once,TRBV7-8,.,TRBJ1-6,CASGQRDMGSWPLHF,TGTGCCAGCGGCCAACGGGACATGGGGTCGTGGCCCCTCCACTTT
.,TRBV6-1,.,TRBJ2-7,CASKIQGSSYEQYF,TGTGCCAGCAAGATACAGGGCAGCTCCTACGAGCAGTACTTC
.,TRBV5-1,.,TRBJ2-2,CASSRMQGVNTGELFF,TGCGCCAGCAGCCGAATGCAGGGTGTCAACACCGGGGAGCTGTTTTTT
.,TRBV6-6,TRBD2,TRBJ2-7,CASSQAGGREQYF,TGTGCCAGCAGCCAAGCGGGGGGTCGGGAGCAGTACTTC
.,TRBV5-5,.,TRBJ1-6,CASSPSGNRGSPLHF,TGTGCCAGCAGCCCCTCCGGCAACCGGGGTTCACCCCTCCACTTT
medium-sized,TRBV4-1,TRBD2,TRBJ2-7,CASSQVRGLAREQYF,TGCGCCAGCAGCCAAGTTCGAGGACTAGCACGCGAGCAGTACTTC
.,TRBV27,.,TRBJ1-1,CASSLGGSTGRNEAFF,TGTGCCAGCAGTTTAGGGGGATCGACAGGAAGGAATGAAGCTTTCTTT
.,TRBV6-5,TRBD1,TRBJ1-5,CASRSQQGIGQPQHF,TGTGCCAGCAGGAGCCAACAGGGGATCGGTCAGCCCCAGCATTTT
once,TRBV11-3,.,TRBJ2-1,CASSLRQGAGDEQFF,TGTGCCAGCAGCCTAAGACAGGGAGCGGGGGATGAGCAGTTCTTC
few,TRBV4-1,.,TRBJ2-7,CASSQVSGLRREQYF,TGCGCCAGCAGCCAAGTATCTGGACTTCGACGCGAGCAGTACTTC
.,TRBV13,.,TRBJ2-3,CASSLDGLRTDTQYF,TGTGCCAGCAGCTTAGACGGACTACGCACAGATACGCAGTATTTT
.,TRBV6-1,.,TRBJ2-5,CASSEAYHRTPSQETQYF,TGTGCCAGCAGTGAAGCCTACCACCGGACACCATCCCAAGAGACCCAGTACTTC
.,TRBV2,.,TRBJ1-1,CASSRRDRLTEAFF,TGTGCCAGCAGTAGGCGGGACCGACTCACTGAAGCTTTCTTT
medium-sized,TRBV28,TRBD2,TRBJ2-5,CASTSGGAVSETQYF,TGTGCCAGCACTAGCGGGGGGGCGGTTTCGGAGACCCAGTACTTC
.,TRBV6-5,.,TRBJ1-5,CASRTEGDSQHF,TGTGCCAGCCGTACCGAGGGGGATTCCCAGCATTTT
once,TRBV30,TRBD2,TRBJ2-3,CAWRIAGSSTDTQYF,TGTGCCTGGAGGATAGCGGGAAGTAGCACAGATACGCAGTATTTT
.,TRBV7-8,TRBD1,TRBJ2-1,CASSSGQNNEQFF,TGTGCCAGCAGCTCGGGACAGAACAATGAGCAGTTCTTC
.,TRBV6-5,TRBD2,TRBJ2-1,CASSPSGVRRNEQFF,TGTGCCAGCAGCCCCAGCGGGGTACGTCGAAATGAGCAGTTCTTC
.,TRBV11-2,TRBD1,TRBJ2-3,CASRLTRDRGSDTQYF,TGTGCCAGCAGGCTAACCCGGGACAGGGGTAGTGATACGCAGTATTTT
.,TRBV4-3,TRBD1,TRBJ1-5,CASSQRTGQGVQPQHF,TGCGCCAGCAGCCAAAGAACGGGACAGGGCGTTCAGCCCCAGCATTTT
.,TRBV19,.,TRBJ1-1,CASRGRQANTEAFF,TGTGCCAGTAGAGGCAGACAGGCGAACACTGAAGCTTTCTTT
once,TRBV19,TRBD1,TRBJ1-2,CASSIGQGYYGYTF,TGTGCCAGTAGTATCGGACAGGGTTACTATGGCTACACCTTC
.,TRBV5-8,.,TRBJ1-1,CASSFQFFAEAFF,TGTGCCAGCAGCTTCCAGTTCTTCGCTGAAGCTTTCTTT
few,TRBV4-3,.,TRBJ1-4,CASSQVSLGEKLFF,TGCGCCAGCAGCCAAGTTTCCCTCGGGGAAAAACTGTTTTTT